This TCR beta chain stems from a study of T cells in Graves' hyperthyroidism and ophthalmopathy. This clonotype was counted between two and nine times. Using RNA transcripts as the source, TCR beta CDR3 regions were amplified. The HTBI primer set served for first-round RT-PCR of the TCR CDR3. From the multiplex PCR reads, TCRdb called clonotypes with MiXCR, one entry per CDR3 protein. In the table there are about 680,000 distinct CDR3 sequences, around 40% of which are singletons. The clonotype comes from a woman in her 40s with Graves' hyperthyroidism. The material sequenced was blood.

CDR3: CASSYSGRDDSPLHF. CDR3 in DNA: TGTGCCAGCAGTTACTCGGGCAGGGATGATTCACCCCTCCACTTT. V is TRBV6-5 and J is TRBJ1-6; TRBD1 might be the D (5 bases). Looked up from germline, CDR1 is MNHEY and CDR2 is SVGAGI. The CDR3 is 15 residues long. V was trimmed by 0 bases and J by 8 bases, leaving 11 bases between them.